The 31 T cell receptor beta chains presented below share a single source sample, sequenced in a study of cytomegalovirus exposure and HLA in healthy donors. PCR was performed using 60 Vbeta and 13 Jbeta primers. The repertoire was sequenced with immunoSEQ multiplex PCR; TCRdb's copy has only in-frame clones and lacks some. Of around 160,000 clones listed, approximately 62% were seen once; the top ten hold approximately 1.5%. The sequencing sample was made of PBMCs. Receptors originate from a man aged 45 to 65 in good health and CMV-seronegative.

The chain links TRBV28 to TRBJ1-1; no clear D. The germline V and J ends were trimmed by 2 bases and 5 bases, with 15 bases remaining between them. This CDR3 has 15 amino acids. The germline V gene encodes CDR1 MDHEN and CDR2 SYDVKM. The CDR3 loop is CASSLETIRWTEAFF. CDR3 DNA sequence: TGTGCCAGCAGTTTAGAAACAATAAGATGGACTGAAGCTTTCTTT.

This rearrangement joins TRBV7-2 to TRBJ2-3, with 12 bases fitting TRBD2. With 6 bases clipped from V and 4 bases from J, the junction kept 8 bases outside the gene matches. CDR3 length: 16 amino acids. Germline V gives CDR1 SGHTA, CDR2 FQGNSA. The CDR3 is CASRSSSGGAPDTQYF. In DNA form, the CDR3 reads TGTGCCAGCAGATCATCTAGCGGGGGGGCCCCAGATACGCAGTATTTT.

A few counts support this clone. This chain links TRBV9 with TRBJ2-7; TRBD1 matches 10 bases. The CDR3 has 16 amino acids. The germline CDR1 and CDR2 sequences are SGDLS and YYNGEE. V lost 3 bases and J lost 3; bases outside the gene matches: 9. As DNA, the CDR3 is TGTGCCAGCAGCGCACTTACCGGGACAGGGGACTACGAGCAGTACTTC. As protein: CASSALTGTGDYEQYF.

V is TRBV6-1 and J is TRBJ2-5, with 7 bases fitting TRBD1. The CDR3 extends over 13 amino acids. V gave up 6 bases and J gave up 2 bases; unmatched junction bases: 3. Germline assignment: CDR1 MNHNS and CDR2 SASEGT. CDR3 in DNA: TGTGCCAGCAGAAAACAGGGGCAAGAGACCCAGTACTTC. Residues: CASRKQGQETQYF.

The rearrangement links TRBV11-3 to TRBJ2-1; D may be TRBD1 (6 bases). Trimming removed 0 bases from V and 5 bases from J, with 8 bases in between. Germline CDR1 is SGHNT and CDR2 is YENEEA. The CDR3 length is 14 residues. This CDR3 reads CASSLDRQDNEQFF. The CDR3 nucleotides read TGTGCCAGCAGCTTAGACCGACAGGACAATGAGCAGTTCTTC.

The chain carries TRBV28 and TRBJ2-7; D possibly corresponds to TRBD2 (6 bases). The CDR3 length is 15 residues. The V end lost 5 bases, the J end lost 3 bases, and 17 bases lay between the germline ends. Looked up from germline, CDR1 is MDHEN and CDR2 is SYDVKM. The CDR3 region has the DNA TGTGCCAGCAGTCCCCAGTGGGGGGAAAACTACGAGCAGTACTTC. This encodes CASSPQWGENYEQYF.

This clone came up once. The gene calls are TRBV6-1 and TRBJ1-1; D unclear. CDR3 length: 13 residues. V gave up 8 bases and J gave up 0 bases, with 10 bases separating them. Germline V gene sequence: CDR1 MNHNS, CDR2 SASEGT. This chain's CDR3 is CASVVTVNTEAFF. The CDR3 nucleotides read TGTGCCAGCGTCGTAACAGTGAACACTGAAGCTTTCTTT.

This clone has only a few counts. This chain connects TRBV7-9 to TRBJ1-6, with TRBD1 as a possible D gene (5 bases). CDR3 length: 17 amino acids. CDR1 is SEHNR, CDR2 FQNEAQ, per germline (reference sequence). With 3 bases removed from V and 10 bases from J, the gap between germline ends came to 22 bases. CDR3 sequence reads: CASSFPTIGGAESPLHF. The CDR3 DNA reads TGTGCCAGCAGCTTTCCGACTATCGGAGGGGCTGAGTCACCCCTCCACTTT.

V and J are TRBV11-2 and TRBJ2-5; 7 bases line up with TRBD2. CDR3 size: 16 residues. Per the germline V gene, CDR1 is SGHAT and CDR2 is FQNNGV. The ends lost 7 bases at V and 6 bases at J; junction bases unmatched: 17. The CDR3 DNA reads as TGTGCCAGCACCACCCAGGGAGGGGTCCGGGGGAAGACCCAGTACTTC. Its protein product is CASTTQGGVRGKTQYF. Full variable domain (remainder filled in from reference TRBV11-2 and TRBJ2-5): EAGVAQSPRYKIIEKRQSVAFWCNPISGHATLYWYQQILGQGPKLLIQFQNNGVVDDSQLPKDRFSAERLKGVDSTLKIQPAKLEDSAVYLCASTTQGGVRGKTQYFGPGTRLLVL.

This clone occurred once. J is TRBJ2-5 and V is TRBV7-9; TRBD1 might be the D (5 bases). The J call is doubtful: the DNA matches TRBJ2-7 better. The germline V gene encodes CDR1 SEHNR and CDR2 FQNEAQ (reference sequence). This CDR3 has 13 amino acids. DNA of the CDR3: TGTGCCAGCAGCTTATTACAGGTCGACGAGCAGTACTTC. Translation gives CASSLLQVDEQYF.

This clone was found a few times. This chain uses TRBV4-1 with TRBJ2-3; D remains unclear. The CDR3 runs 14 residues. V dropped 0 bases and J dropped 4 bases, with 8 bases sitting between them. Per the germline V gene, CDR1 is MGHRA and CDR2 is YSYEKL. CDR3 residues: CASSQDDGPDTQYF. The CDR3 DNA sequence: TGCGCCAGCAGCCAAGATGATGGGCCAGATACGCAGTATTTT.

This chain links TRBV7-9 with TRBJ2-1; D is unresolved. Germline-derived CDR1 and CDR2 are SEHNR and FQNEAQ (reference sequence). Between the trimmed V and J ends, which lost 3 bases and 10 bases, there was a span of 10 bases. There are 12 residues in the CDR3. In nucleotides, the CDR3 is TGTGCCAGCAGCTTCACACCATCCGAGCAGTTCTTC. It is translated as CASSFTPSEQFF.

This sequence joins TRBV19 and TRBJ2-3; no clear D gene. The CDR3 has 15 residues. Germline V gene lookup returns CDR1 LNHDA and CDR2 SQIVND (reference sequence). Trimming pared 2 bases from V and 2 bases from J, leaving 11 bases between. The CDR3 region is CASSISVRLTDTQYF. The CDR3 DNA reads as TGTGCCAGTAGTATATCAGTGAGGCTCACAGATACGCAGTATTTT.

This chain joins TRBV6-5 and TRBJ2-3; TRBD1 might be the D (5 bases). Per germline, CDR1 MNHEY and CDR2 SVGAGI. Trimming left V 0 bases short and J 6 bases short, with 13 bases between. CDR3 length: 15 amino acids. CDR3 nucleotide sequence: TGTGCCAGCAGTTACTCCAGGGAAAAACCCGATACGCAGTATTTT. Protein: CASSYSREKPDTQYF.

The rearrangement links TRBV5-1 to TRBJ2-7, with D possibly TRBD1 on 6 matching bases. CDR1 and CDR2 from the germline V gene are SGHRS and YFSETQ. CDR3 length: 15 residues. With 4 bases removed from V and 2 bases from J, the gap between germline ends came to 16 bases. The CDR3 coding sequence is TGCGCCAGCAGCACCATGGGGGCGGAGGCCTACGAGCAGTACTTC. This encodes CASSTMGAEAYEQYF.

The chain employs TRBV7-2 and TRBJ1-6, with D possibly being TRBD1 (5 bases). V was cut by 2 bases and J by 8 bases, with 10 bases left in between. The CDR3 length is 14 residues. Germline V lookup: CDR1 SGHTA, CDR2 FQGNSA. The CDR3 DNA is TGTGCCAGCAGCTTAAGCAGGGACTATTCACCCCTCCACTTT. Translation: CASSLSRDYSPLHF.

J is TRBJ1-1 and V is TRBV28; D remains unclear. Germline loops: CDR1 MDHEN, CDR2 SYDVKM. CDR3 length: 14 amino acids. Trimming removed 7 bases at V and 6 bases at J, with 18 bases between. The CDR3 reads CASTLGHLSAEAFF. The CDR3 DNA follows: TGTGCCAGCACCCTCGGTCACCTGAGCGCTGAAGCTTTCTTT.

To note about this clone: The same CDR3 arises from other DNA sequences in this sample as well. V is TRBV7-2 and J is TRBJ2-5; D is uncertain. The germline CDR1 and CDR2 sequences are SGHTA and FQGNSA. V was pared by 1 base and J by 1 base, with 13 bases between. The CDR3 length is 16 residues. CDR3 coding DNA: TGTGCCAGCAGCTTAGGGGCAGGTCCTTTCCAAGAGACCCAGTACTTC. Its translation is CASSLGAGPFQETQYF.

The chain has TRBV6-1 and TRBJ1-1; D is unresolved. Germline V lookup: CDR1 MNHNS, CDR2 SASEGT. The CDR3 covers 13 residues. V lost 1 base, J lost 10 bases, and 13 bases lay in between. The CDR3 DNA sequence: TGTGCCAGCAGTGAAGACGCAGCCCGGAGAGCTTTCTTT. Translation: CASSEDAARRAFF.

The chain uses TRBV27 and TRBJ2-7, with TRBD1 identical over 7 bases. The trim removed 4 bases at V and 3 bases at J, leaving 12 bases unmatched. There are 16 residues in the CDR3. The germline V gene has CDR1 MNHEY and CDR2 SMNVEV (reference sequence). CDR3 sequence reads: CASSSPRTGICYEQYF. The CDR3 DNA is TGTGCCAGCAGTTCGCCTCGGACAGGTATTTGCTACGAGCAGTACTTC.

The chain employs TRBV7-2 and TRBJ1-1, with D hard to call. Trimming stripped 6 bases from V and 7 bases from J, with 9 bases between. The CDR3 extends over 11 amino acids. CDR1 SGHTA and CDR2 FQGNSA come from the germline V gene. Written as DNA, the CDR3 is TGTGCCAGCAGACTTCGGGGTGAAGCTTTCTTT. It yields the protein CASRLRGEAFF.

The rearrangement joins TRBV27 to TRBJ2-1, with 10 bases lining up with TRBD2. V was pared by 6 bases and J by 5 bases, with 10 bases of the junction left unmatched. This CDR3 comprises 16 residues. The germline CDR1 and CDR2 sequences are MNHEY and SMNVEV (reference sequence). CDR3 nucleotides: TGTGCCAGCAGCCCCGGAGGAGCGGGGGGGAACAATGAGCAGTTCTTC. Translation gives CASSPGGAGGNNEQFF.

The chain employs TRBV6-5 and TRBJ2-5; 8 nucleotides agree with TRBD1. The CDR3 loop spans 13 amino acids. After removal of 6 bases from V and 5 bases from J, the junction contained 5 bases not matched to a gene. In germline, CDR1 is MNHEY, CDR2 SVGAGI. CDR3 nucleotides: TGTGCCAGCAGCTCAGGGGGCTTGGAGACCCAGTACTTC. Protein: CASSSGGLETQYF.

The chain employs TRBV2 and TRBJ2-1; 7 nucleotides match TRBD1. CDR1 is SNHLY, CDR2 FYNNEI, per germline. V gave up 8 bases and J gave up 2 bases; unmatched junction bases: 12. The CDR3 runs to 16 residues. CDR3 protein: CASQVGRQGPYNEQFF. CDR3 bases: TGTGCCAGCCAGGTCGGGCGACAGGGTCCCTACAATGAGCAGTTCTTC.

The CDR3 DNA reads as TGCGCCAGCAGCTCAAACCTCCGGGACAGCAATTCACCCCTCCACTTT. It translates to CASSSNLRDSNSPLHF. The V and J genes are TRBV5-1 and TRBJ1-6; 7 positions agree with TRBD1. The germline CDR1 and CDR2 sequences are SGHRS and YFSETQ. Trimming removed 3 bases from V and 7 bases from J; junction bases left unmatched: 10. The CDR3 totals 16 residues.

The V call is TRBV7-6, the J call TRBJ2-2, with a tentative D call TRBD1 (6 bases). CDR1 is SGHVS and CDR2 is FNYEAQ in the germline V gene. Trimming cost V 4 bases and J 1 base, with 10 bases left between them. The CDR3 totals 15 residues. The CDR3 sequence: CASSSGQLNTGELFF. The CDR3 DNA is TGTGCCAGCAGCTCTGGACAGCTGAACACCGGGGAGCTGTTTTTT.

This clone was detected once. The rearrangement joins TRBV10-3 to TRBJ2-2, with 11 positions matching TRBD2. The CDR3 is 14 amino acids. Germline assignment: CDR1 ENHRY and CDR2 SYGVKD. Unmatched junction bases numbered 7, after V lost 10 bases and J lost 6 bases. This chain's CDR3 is CATASGGKAGELFF. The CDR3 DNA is TGTGCCACCGCTAGCGGGGGGAAAGCCGGGGAGCTGTTTTTT.

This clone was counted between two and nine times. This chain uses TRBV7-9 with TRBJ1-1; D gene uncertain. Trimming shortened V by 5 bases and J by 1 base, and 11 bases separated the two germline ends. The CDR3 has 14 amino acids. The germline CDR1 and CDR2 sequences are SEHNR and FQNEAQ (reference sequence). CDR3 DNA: TGTGCCAGCAGCCCCGATTACAGGAACACTGAAGCTTTCTTT. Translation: CASSPDYRNTEAFF.

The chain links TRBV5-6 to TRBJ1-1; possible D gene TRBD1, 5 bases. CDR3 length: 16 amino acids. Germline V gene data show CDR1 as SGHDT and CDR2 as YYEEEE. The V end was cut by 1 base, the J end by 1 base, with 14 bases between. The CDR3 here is CASSLRVGTGNTEAFF. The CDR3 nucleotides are TGTGCCAGCAGCTTGCGAGTAGGAACAGGGAACACTGAAGCTTTCTTT.

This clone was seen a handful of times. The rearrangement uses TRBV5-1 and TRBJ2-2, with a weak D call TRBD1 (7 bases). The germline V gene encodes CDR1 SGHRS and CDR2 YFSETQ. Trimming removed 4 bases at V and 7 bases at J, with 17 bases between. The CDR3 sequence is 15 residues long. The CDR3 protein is CASSLDPGGGGELFF. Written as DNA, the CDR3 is TGCGCCAGCAGCCTTGATCCAGGGGGAGGCGGGGAGCTGTTTTTT.

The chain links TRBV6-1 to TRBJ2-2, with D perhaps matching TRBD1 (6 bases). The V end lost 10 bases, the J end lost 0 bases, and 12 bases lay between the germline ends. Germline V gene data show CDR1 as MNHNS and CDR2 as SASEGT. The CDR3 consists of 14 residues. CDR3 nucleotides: TGTGCCACCTGGGACACCTCGAACACCGGGGAGCTGTTTTTT. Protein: CATWDTSNTGELFF.